What follows are 17 T cell receptor beta chains derived from one specimen sequenced in a study of T cells in women clearing cervical HPV infection. Clones were sequenced by immunoSEQ multiplex PCR, and TCRdb holds only the in-frame ones, with some missing. Its clone listing holds tens of thousands of clones. Sequences were obtained from blood buffy coat. These receptors came from a woman aged 18 to 75 with a cervical HPV16 infection that either progressed to CIN3+ or cleared (not recorded which).

On this clone: The read ends 3 residues before the CDR3 terminus; that terminus is restored from the germline J gene. This chain connects TRBV7-3 to TRBJ1-4; 9 positions agree with TRBD1. The ends lost 6 bases at V and 10 bases at J; junction bases unmatched: 6. This CDR3 is built from 13 residues. Germline V gene sequence: CDR1 SGHTA, CDR2 FQGTGA. The CDR3 protein is CASSLDRGGKLFF. CDR3 DNA (partial): TGTGCCAGCAGTCTAGACAGGGGGGGAAAA.

As to this clone: Sequencing ends 3 residues short of the CDR3 end; the germline J gene provides the rest. The V call is TRBV27, the J call TRBJ2-3; D may be TRBD1 (6 bases). CDR3 length equals 17 residues. The V end was cut by 4 bases, the J end by 6 bases, with 23 bases between. The germline V gene encodes CDR1 MNHEY and CDR2 SMNVEV (reference sequence). The CDR3 DNA, read in part, is TGTGCCAGCAGTTCCTACAGGGTTAGGTTGTCGAAGGATACG. Residues: CASSSYRVRLSKDT. In full, the CDR3 reads CASSSYRVRLSKDTQYF.

A note on this clone: With the read ending 3 residues before the CDR3 end, the germline J gene is used to fill in that end. J is TRBJ1-6 and V is TRBV28; D not resolved. With 3 bases removed from V and 2 bases from J, the gap between germline ends came to 11 bases. The CDR3 has 16 residues. Germline V gene data show CDR1 as MDHEN and CDR2 as SYDVKM. The CDR3 loop is CASSFTHSAYNSPLHF. The sequenced part of the CDR3 DNA is TGTGCCAGCAGTTTCACCCATAGCGCCTATAATTCACCC.

Comments on this clone: Read coverage stops 3 residues before the CDR3 terminus; the germline J gene supplies the remainder. V is TRBV29-1 and J is TRBJ1-3, with D possibly matching TRBD1 (6 bases). The CDR3 loop spans 13 amino acids. In germline, CDR1 is SQVTM, CDR2 ANQGSEA. Partial CDR3 DNA: TGCAGCGTTGAGCCCAGGGGCTTTAGGACC. Translated, it gives CSVEPRGFRT. The full CDR3 protein reads CSVEPRGFRTIYF. The full variable domain, its missing parts supplied by reference TRBV29-1 and TRBJ1-3, is SAVISQKPSRDICQRGTSLTIQCQVDSQVTMMFWYRQQPGQSLTLIATANQGSEATYESGFVIDKFPISRPNLTFSTLTVSNMSPEDSSIYLCSVEPRGFRTIYFGEGSWLTVV.

Note on this clone: From the germline J gene comes the end of the CDR3, since the read stops 3 residues before it. V usage is TRBV14 and J usage is TRBJ1-4; TRBD1 is a possible D gene (5 bases). Per germline, CDR1 SGHDN and CDR2 FVKESK. CDR3 length: 15 amino acids. V was trimmed by 4 bases and J by 8 bases, leaving 17 bases between them. The CDR3 sequence is CASSLGGERVEKLFF. CDR3 DNA, as far as it was read: TGTGCCAGCAGCCTCGGGGGGGAACGTGTCGAAAAA.

About this clone itself: Sequencing ends 3 residues short of the CDR3 end; the germline J gene provides the rest. This rearrangement joins TRBV11-2 to TRBJ2-7; 9 positions match TRBD2. The CDR3 totals 15 residues. Germline V lookup: CDR1 SGHAT, CDR2 FQNNGV. V shed 2 bases and J 6 bases; nucleotides not matched to a gene: 8. The sequenced part of the CDR3 DNA is TGTGCCAGCAGCTTACGCGGGAGGGCCCCTGGCGAG. This codes for CASSLRGRAPGE. The whole CDR3 region reads CASSLRGRAPGEQYF.

A note on this clone: The read comes to an end 3 residues before the CDR3 does, leaving the germline J gene to fill in the end. The rearrangement uses TRBV5-6 and TRBJ1-1; 7 positions agree with TRBD1. Germline CDR1 is SGHDT and CDR2 is YYEEEE. There are 15 residues in the CDR3. Unmatched junction bases numbered 6, after V lost 2 bases and J lost 2 bases. The CDR3 spells CASSLPGTDNTEAFF. The part of the CDR3 DNA that was read is TGTGCCAGCAGCTTACCCGGGACAGACAACACTGAA.

In regard to this clone: Read sequence stops 3 residues before the CDR3 end, and the germline J gene provides the missing end. This chain connects TRBV30 to TRBJ2-1; D not certain. CDR3 length: 13 residues. V lost 0 bases and J 9 bases, leaving 12 bases between the germline ends. Looked up from germline, CDR1 is GTSNPN and CDR2 is SVGIG (reference sequence). This CDR3 is CAWSVELAGEQFF. The DNA read from the CDR3 is TGTGCCTGGAGTGTAGAGTTAGCCGGTGAG. Variable domain in full (rest from reference TRBV30 and TRBJ2-1): SQTIHQWPATLVQPVGSPLSLECTVEGTSNPNLYWYRQAAGRGLQLLFYSVGIGQISSEVPQNLSASRPQDRQFILSSKKLLLSDSGFYLCAWSVELAGEQFFGPGTRLTVL.

On this clone: The read ends 3 residues early relative to the CDR3; the germline J gene fills the gap. The chain is built from TRBV28 and TRBJ1-1, with a possible D match to TRBD1 (5 bases). The germline V gene encodes CDR1 MDHEN and CDR2 SYDVKM. This CDR3 contains 17 residues. V was clipped by 3 bases and J by 2 bases, with 19 bases between them. CDR3 DNA, as far as it was read: TGTGCCAGCAGTTTTTCCCCCTGGACCAGGGAAAACACTGAA. As protein: CASSFSPWTRENTE. The entire CDR3 protein reads CASSFSPWTRENTEAFF.

With respect to this clone: The read ends 3 residues shy of where the CDR3 ends; the end is completed using the germline J gene. The chain recombines TRBV19 with TRBJ1-3; D perhaps matches TRBD1 (6 bases). CDR3 size: 14 residues. Germline CDR1 LNHDA, CDR2 SQIVND (reference sequence). Trimming removed 3 bases from V and 2 bases from J, with 8 bases in between. Partial CDR3 DNA: TGTGCCAGTAGTATCACAGGGACTGGAAACACC. Protein sequence: CASSITGTGNT. The complete CDR3 protein is CASSITGTGNTIYF.

Comments on this clone: The read is 3 residues too short to cover the CDR3 end, so that end is filled in from the germline J gene. This chain connects TRBV19 to TRBJ1-5; maybe TRBD1 (6 bases). This CDR3 has 14 residues. V lost 3 bases, J lost 7 bases, and 13 bases lay in between. The germline V gene has CDR1 LNHDA and CDR2 SQIVND (reference sequence). The sequenced CDR3 bases are TGTGCCAGTAGTATTTATGGGGGCGACCAGCCC. Amino acids: CASSIYGGDQP. The CDR3 in its entirety is CASSIYGGDQPQHF.

In the case of this clone: The read halts 3 residues ahead of the CDR3 end, with the missing end drawn from the germline J gene. The genes are TRBV30 and TRBJ2-2; 9 bases map to TRBD1. V gave up 3 bases and J gave up 6 bases; unmatched junction bases: 14. This CDR3 is built from 17 residues. Germline CDR1 reads GTSNPN; CDR2 reads SVGIG (reference sequence). The CDR3 sequence is CAWSHLPGQGAAGELFF. The sequenced CDR3 bases are TGTGCCTGGAGCCATTTACCGGGACAGGGTGCAGCCGGGGAG.

With regard to this clone: The missing CDR3 end, 3 residues past where the read stops, is filled in from the germline J gene. This chain connects TRBV19 to TRBJ1-1; D remains unclear. CDR3 length equals 13 residues. Germline lookup yields CDR1 LNHDA and CDR2 SQIVND (reference sequence). Between the trimmed V and J ends, which lost 3 bases and 4 bases, there was a span of 9 bases. CDR3 bases read: TGTGCCAGTAGTATTTCCAGAGGCACTGAA. Its protein product is CASSISRGTE. The CDR3, in full, reads CASSISRGTEAFF.

As to this clone: The sequenced fragment ends 3 residues before the CDR3 boundary, so the rest is inferred from the germline J gene. The chain links TRBV7-9 to TRBJ2-2; unclear D gene. Trimming took 0 bases from V and 0 from J, leaving 5 bases between them. CDR1 SEHNR and CDR2 FQNEAQ come from the germline V gene (reference sequence). The CDR3 contains 15 residues. The CDR3 sequence: CASSLAPANTGELFF. The part of the CDR3 DNA that was read is TGTGCCAGCAGCTTAGCGCCAGCGAACACCGGGGAG.

Incomplete CDR3 DNA: TGCAGCGTCATCAGAAAAAGCTCCTACGAG. This sequence encodes CSVIRKSSYE. The CDR3, in full, reads CSVIRKSSYEQYF. The rearrangement joins TRBV29-1 to TRBJ2-7; unclear D gene. The CDR3 extends 3 residues past the end of the read, so its final part is completed from the germline J gene. V was cut by 6 bases and J by 0 bases, with 12 bases left in between. Germline V lookup: CDR1 SQVTM, CDR2 ANQGSEA. The CDR3 sequence is 13 residues long.

Regarding this clone: The read halts 3 residues ahead of the CDR3 end, with the missing end drawn from the germline J gene. This chain uses TRBV19 with TRBJ2-2, with 11 bases lining up with TRBD2. Germline assignment: CDR1 LNHDA and CDR2 SQIVND (reference sequence). The V segment lost 5 bases and the J segment 5 bases; nucleotides outside the gene matches: 4. This CDR3 has 15 amino acids. This CDR3 is CASSPSGRLTGELFF. The covered CDR3 bases are TGTGCCAGTAGTCCTAGCGGGAGGTTAACCGGGGAG.

On this clone itself: The CDR3 end falls 3 residues outside the read, so it is completed with the germline J gene. The gene calls are TRBV19 and TRBJ2-1; TRBD1 aligns across 7 bases. Germline V gene data show CDR1 as LNHDA and CDR2 as SQIVND (reference sequence). Trimming at V came to 6 bases and at J to 6 bases, leaving 8 bases not matched to a gene. CDR3 length: 14 amino acids. CDR3 DNA, as far as it was read: TGTGCCAGTAGCTGGGACAGTCAATCCAATGAG. It encodes CASSWDSQSNE. The entire CDR3 reads CASSWDSQSNEQFF.